The 18 T cell receptor beta chains below all came from one sample that was sequenced in a study of blood T cell repertoires in COVID-19. Generated by immunoSEQ multiplex PCR, the TCRdb table keeps only in-frame clones and is missing some. The table lists around 250,000 clones, approximately 83% of them singletons. The sequenced material came from PBMCs or T cells enriched from blood (not recorded which). These receptors came from a woman aged 45-59 years who had recovered from COVID-19.

This clone was counted a few times. The V and J genes are TRBV28 and TRBJ2-5; 7 nucleotides line up with TRBD1. Germline-derived CDR1 and CDR2 are MDHEN and SYDVKM. The CDR3 is 15 residues long. J lost 5 bases, V lost 4 bases, and 10 bases had no gene match. The CDR3 DNA reads TGTGCCAGCAGTTCCGGACAGGCCCAGGTGGAGACCCAGTACTTC. Protein product: CASSSGQAQVETQYF.

The V and J genes are TRBV18 and TRBJ1-2, with D possibly matching TRBD1 (5 bases). The CDR3 spans 15 residues. With 3 bases removed from V and 1 base from J, the gap between germline ends came to 12 bases. Germline loops: CDR1 KGHSH, CDR2 LQKENI. The CDR3 nucleotides are TGTGCCAGCTCACCGGCAGGGCGGAGTAACTATGGCTACACCTTC. Translation: CASSPAGRSNYGYTF.

This chain joins TRBV18 and TRBJ1-2, with TRBD1 matching over 7 bases. This CDR3 region has 15 residues. Trimming at V came to 6 bases and at J to 1 base, leaving 8 bases not matched to a gene. Germline V gene lookup returns CDR1 KGHSH and CDR2 LQKENI. The CDR3 bases are TGTGCCAGCTCTCTCGGACAGGTCATTAACTATGGCTACACCTTC. Translation gives CASSLGQVINYGYTF. The full variable domain, in which reference TRBV18 and TRBJ1-2 provide the parts outside the CDR3, is NAGVMQNPRHLVRRRGQEARLRCSPMKGHSHVYWYRQLPEEGLKFMVYLQKENIIDESGMPKERFSAEFPKEGPSILRIQQVVRGDSAAYFCASSLGQVINYGYTFGSGTRLTVV.

This chain joins TRBV4-2 and TRBJ2-1; a possible D gene is TRBD2 (6 bases). Germline V CDR1 and CDR2: LGHNA, YNFKEQ. The CDR3 runs to 14 residues. V gave up 1 base and J gave up 4 bases, with 8 bases separating them. CDR3 nucleotides: TGTGCCAGCAGCCAAGTCGCGGGGTACAATGAGCAGTTCTTC. The encoded protein is CASSQVAGYNEQFF.

The chain has TRBV7-2 and TRBJ2-7; D is possibly TRBD1 (6 bases). This CDR3 has 14 amino acids. V was pared by 3 bases and J by 2 bases, with 11 bases between. Germline values: CDR1 SGHTA, CDR2 FQGNSA. The CDR3 is CASSFFGDTYEQYF. The DNA for the CDR3 is TGTGCCAGCAGCTTTTTCGGGGACACCTACGAGCAGTACTTC.

This clone was found once. This CDR3 is CASSESWANNEKLFF. DNA for the CDR3: TGTGCCAGCAGTGAGTCTTGGGCGAATAATGAAAAACTGTTTTTT. This chain joins TRBV6-1 and TRBJ1-4; D gene uncertain. CDR1 MNHNS and CDR2 SASEGT come from the germline V gene. V was shortened by 3 bases and J by 4 bases, with 12 bases between the two germline ends. The CDR3 is made up of 15 amino acids.

The chain is built from TRBV27 and TRBJ2-1, with 10 bases fitting TRBD2. The ends lost 2 bases at V and 5 bases at J; junction bases unmatched: 18. The CDR3 contains 20 residues. Germline values: CDR1 MNHEY, CDR2 SMNVEV (reference sequence). The CDR3 here is CASSLAEEGLAGEEDNEQFF. In DNA form, the CDR3 reads TGTGCCAGCAGTTTAGCCGAAGAGGGGCTAGCGGGAGAGGAAGACAATGAGCAGTTCTTC.

This chain uses TRBV7-6 with TRBJ2-1, with 8 bases that match TRBD1. The CDR3 loop spans 17 amino acids. Per germline, CDR1 SGHVS and CDR2 FNYEAQ. V lost 0 bases and J lost 2; bases outside the gene matches: 6. The CDR3 protein is CASSLATGAVTYNEQFF. For the CDR3, the DNA is TGTGCCAGCAGCTTAGCGACAGGGGCTGTAACCTACAATGAGCAGTTCTTC.

The V call is TRBV6-5, the J call TRBJ2-6; D remains ambiguous. Looked up from germline, CDR1 is MNHEY and CDR2 is SVGAGI. CDR3 length: 13 residues. Trimming stripped 5 bases from V and 2 bases from J, with 4 bases between. The CDR3 loop reads CASSRPGANVLTF. The DNA for the CDR3 is TGTGCCAGCAGTCGTCCTGGGGCCAACGTCCTGACTTTC.

J is TRBJ2-7 and V is TRBV18, with a tentative D call TRBD1 (6 bases). The CDR3 loop spans 14 amino acids. V shed 4 bases and J shed 5 bases, with 15 bases lying between them. In germline, CDR1 is KGHSH, CDR2 LQKENI. The DNA for the CDR3 is TGTGCCAGCTCACTTTCAGGGGTCGGGGACGAGCAGTACTTC. Amino acid sequence: CASSLSGVGDEQYF. Supplemented by reference TRBV18 and TRBJ2-7, the full variable domain reads NAGVMQNPRHLVRRRGQEARLRCSPMKGHSHVYWYRQLPEEGLKFMVYLQKENIIDESGMPKERFSAEFPKEGPSILRIQQVVRGDSAAYFCASSLSGVGDEQYFGPGTRLTVT.

The J gene is TRBJ1-4, the V gene TRBV15; 8 nucleotides align to TRBD1. The CDR3 has 19 residues. Germline CDR1 reads LNHNV; CDR2 reads YYDKDF (reference sequence). V shed 4 bases and J 8 bases; nucleotides not matched to a gene: 21. The CDR3 DNA reads TGTGCCACCAGCATGTCAGACAGGGGTTTTAGAAGTTATAAGGAAAAACTGTTTTTT. It yields the protein CATSMSDRGFRSYKEKLFF.

V usage is TRBV5-1 and J usage is TRBJ2-6; a possible D gene is TRBD2 (6 bases). V lost 4 bases and J 1 base, leaving 9 bases between the germline ends. Germline-derived CDR1 and CDR2 are SGHRS and YFSETQ. The CDR3 runs to 15 residues. CDR3 sequence reads: CASSPGLSGANVLTF. The CDR3 coding sequence is TGCGCCAGCAGCCCGGGACTTTCTGGGGCCAACGTCCTGACTTTC. Full variable domain (remainder filled in from reference TRBV5-1 and TRBJ2-6): KAGVTQTPRYLIKTRGQQVTLSCSPISGHRSVSWYQQTPGQGLQFLFEYFSETQRNKGNFPGRFSGRQFSNSRSEMNVSTLELGDSALYLCASSPGLSGANVLTFGAGSRLTVL.

Concerning this clone itself: Other DNA sequences in this sample translate to the same CDR3. The chain carries TRBV28 and TRBJ1-5; TRBD1 matches at 8 bases. With 3 bases clipped from V and 4 bases from J, the junction kept 5 bases outside the gene matches. The germline CDR1 and CDR2 sequences are MDHEN and SYDVKM. The CDR3 length is 15 residues. CDR3 loop: CASSFRGQGNQPQHF. The CDR3 nucleotides are TGTGCCAGCAGTTTTCGAGGACAGGGTAATCAGCCCCAGCATTTT. Filled out from reference TRBV28 and TRBJ1-5, the complete variable domain reads DVKVTQSSRYLVKRTGEKVFLECVQDMDHENMFWYRQDPGLGLRLIYFSYDVKMKEKGDIPEGYSVSREKKERFSLILESASTNQTSMYLCASSFRGQGNQPQHFGDGTRLSIL.

The gene calls are TRBV2 and TRBJ2-1; TRBD2 matches at 11 bases. This CDR3 is 16 amino acids long. The junction had 6 bases not matched to a gene; V was cut back by 0 bases and J by 8 bases. Germline V gives CDR1 SNHLY, CDR2 FYNNEI. CDR3 bases: TGTGCCAGCAGTGAAGCTTTAGCGGGAGGGCCGGATGAGCAGTTCTTC. It translates to CASSEALAGGPDEQFF.

V gene TRBV4-2 combines with J gene TRBJ2-1; 9 bases are a match to TRBD1. After removal of 5 bases from V and 8 bases from J, the junction contained 10 bases not matched to a gene. There are 15 residues in the CDR3. Germline V gene data show CDR1 as LGHNA and CDR2 as YNFKEQ. The CDR3 region has the DNA TGTGCCAGCAGCATTGGACAGGGGTTAGGTTATGAGCAGTTCTTC. Protein product: CASSIGQGLGYEQFF.

This chain links TRBV28 with TRBJ1-5, with a tentative D call TRBD1 (6 bases). V dropped 7 bases and J dropped 5 bases, with 15 bases sitting between them. This CDR3 comprises 14 residues. The germline V gene has CDR1 MDHEN and CDR2 SYDVKM. The CDR3 DNA is TGTGCCAGCACCTCGGACAGTTCGCATCAGCCCCAGCATTTT. This gives the protein CASTSDSSHQPQHF.

The genes are TRBV5-1 and TRBJ2-7; TRBD2 matches 7 bases. V shed 1 base, J shed 1 base, and the junction held 2 bases outside the gene matches. The length of the CDR3 is 14 residues. CDR1 SGHRS and CDR2 YFSETQ come from the germline V gene. CDR3 nucleotide sequence: TGCGCCAGCAGCTTGTCGGGAGGATCCTACGAGCAGTACTTC. As protein: CASSLSGGSYEQYF.

This chain uses TRBV14 with TRBJ2-1, with 12 bases fitting TRBD2. The germline gives CDR1 SGHDN, CDR2 FVKESK. Trimming took 4 bases from V and 9 from J; bases not matched to a gene: 10. This CDR3 region has 16 residues. CDR3 DNA sequence: TGTGCCAGCAGCCCGCTGACTAGCGGGAGAGAGGGTGAGCAGTTCTTC. Protein sequence: CASSPLTSGREGEQFF. The full variable domain, its missing parts supplied by reference TRBV14 and TRBJ2-1, is EAGVTQFPSHSVIEKGQTVTLRCDPISGHDNLYWYRRVMGKEIKFLLHFVKESKQDESGMPNNRFLAERTGGTYSTLKVQPAELEDSGVYFCASSPLTSGREGEQFFGPGTRLTVL.